This T cell receptor beta chain was found in a study of T-cell reconstitution after alpha-beta-depleted transplantation in children. Study results and caveats: It was reported that alpha-beta T cells came from several hundred expanded graft clones (about two months after transplant). At day 60, the high TCRbeta diversity found in some patients originated from recipient T cells and thymic progenitors that had survived. One year after transplant, T-cell counts and diversity came mostly from newly produced T cells.

Construction of the TCRbeta library involved unique molecular identifiers. TCRdb redid the calling of the PCR reads with MiXCR, one entry per CDR3 protein. The table includes 350,000 to 500,000 distinct CDR3 sequences, approximately 41% detected once. This clonotype was recorded many times. Antigen unknown. Sequencing was performed on PBMCs, taken before TCRalphabeta/CD19-depleted stem cell transplant. The receptor was derived from a girl aged 2-10 years with aplastic anemia, due to receive a stem cell transplant.

This CDR3 is CSARDRAGALNEQFF. In DNA, the CDR3 is TGCAGTGCTAGAGATCGGGCGGGAGCTCTGAATGAGCAGTTCTTC. The rearrangement uses TRBV20-1 and TRBJ2-1, with 7 bases identical to TRBD2. The CDR3 covers 15 residues. Germline V CDR1 and CDR2: DFQATT, SNEGSKA (reference sequence). With 0 bases clipped from V and 7 bases from J, the junction kept 9 bases outside the gene matches.